A selection of T cell receptor beta chains follows, all from one sample in a study of blood T cell repertoires in COVID-19. Using immunoSEQ multiplex PCR, the repertoire was profiled, and TCRdb retains in-frame clones only, with some absent. This table holds under 150,000 clones, approximately 84% found once. The specimen was peripheral blood. The source of these receptors is an elderly woman with acute or convalescent COVID-19. CDR3s include the opening cysteine and the closing phenylalanine or tryptophan. A D gene is named only where the DNA matches it firmly. The listing skips clone size in some rows; elsewhere it reads once, few, many or a size class.

clone_size	d_call	v_call	cdr3_length	j_call	cdr3_aa	cdr3_nt
few	TRBD2	TRBV19	15	TRBJ2-3	CASSPGLADTDTQYF	TGTGCCAGTAGTCCGGGACTAGCGGACACAGATACGCAGTATTTT
NA	NA	TRBV30	12	TRBJ1-1	CAWDRPNTEAFF	TGTGCCTGGGACAGACCGAACACTGAAGCTTTCTTT
NA	TRBD1	TRBV5-4	13	TRBJ2-7	CASSRQGGGEQYF	TGTGCCAGCAGCCGACAGGGGGGAGGCGAGCAGTACTTC
NA	NA	TRBV5-5	16	TRBJ1-4	CASSSTLDRSNEKLFF	TGTGCCAGCAGCTCGACGTTAGACAGGTCTAATGAAAAACTGTTTTTT
NA	TRBD1	TRBV7-9	15	TRBJ2-2	CASSFRTGYTGELFF	TGTGCCAGCAGCTTTAGGACAGGATACACCGGGGAGCTGTTTTTT
NA	TRBD2	TRBV30	15	TRBJ2-2	CAWRGLAGYTGELFF	TGTGCCTGGAGGGGACTAGCGGGATACACCGGGGAGCTGTTTTTT
NA	TRBD1	TRBV5-6	16	TRBJ2-2	CASSFWTGGNTGELFF	TGTGCCAGCAGCTTTTGGACAGGGGGAAACACCGGGGAGCTGTTTTTT
NA	NA	TRBV29-1	13	TRBJ2-1	CSVRAVTYNEQFF	TGCAGCGTTAGAGCGGTTACCTACAATGAGCAGTTCTTC
once	TRBD2	TRBV7-2	14	TRBJ2-3	CASSPSGGADTQYF	TGTGCCAGCAGCCCTAGCGGGGGGGCAGATACGCAGTATTTT
few	NA	TRBV5-4	14	TRBJ1-1	CASFKGGARSEAFF	TGTGCCAGCTTTAAGGGGGGGGCGCGATCTGAAGCTTTCTTT
NA	NA	TRBV30	16	TRBJ2-3	CAWTVGTLASTDTQYF	TGTGCCTGGACCGTGGGGACACTCGCCAGCACAGATACGCAGTATTTT
NA	NA	TRBV18	16	TRBJ1-1	CASSPLPITANTEAFF	TGTGCCAGCTCACCACTTCCTATAACAGCGAACACTGAAGCTTTCTTT
NA	TRBD2	TRBV6-2/TRBV6-3	16	TRBJ2-1	CASSLARTSGYNEQFF	TGTGCCAGCAGCCTGGCCCGGACTAGCGGTTACAATGAGCAGTTCTTC
NA	NA	TRBV7-9	16	TRBJ1-6	CASSLLGRATNSPLHF	TGTGCCAGCAGCTTACTAGGCAGGGCCACTAATTCACCCCTCCACTTT
NA	TRBD1	TRBV3-1/TRBV3-2	16	TRBJ2-2	CASSRWGTGGTGELFF	TGTGCCAGCAGCCGCTGGGGGACAGGGGGTACCGGGGAGCTGTTTTTT
NA	NA	TRBV5-1	15	TRBJ2-7	CASSITQGPPYEQYF	TGCGCCAGCAGCATCACGCAGGGGCCCCCCTACGAGCAGTACTTC
NA	NA	TRBV18	12	TRBJ1-2	CASSPGGRRYTF	TGTGCCAGCTCACCCGGAGGTCGTCGCTACACCTTC
few	TRBD1	TRBV30	12	TRBJ1-1	CAWDRGRTEAFF	TGTGCCTGGGACAGGGGGCGCACTGAAGCTTTCTTT
NA	NA	TRBV7-2	15	TRBJ2-2	CASSPLIVFTGELFF	TGTGCCAGCAGCCCCCTCATAGTATTCACCGGGGAGCTGTTTTTT
NA	NA	TRBV10-2	12	TRBJ2-7	CASSKSSYEQYF	TGCGCCAGCAGTAAATCGAGCTACGAGCAGTACTTC
NA	TRBD1	TRBV24-1	15	TRBJ1-4	CATSDLGDSVEKLFF	TGTGCCACCAGTGATTTGGGGGACAGCGTAGAAAAACTGTTTTTT
NA	NA	TRBV6-6	15	TRBJ1-2	CASSYSDSLNYGYTF	TGTGCCAGCAGTTACTCCGACAGCCTGAACTATGGCTACACCTTC
NA	TRBD1	TRBV5-5	15	TRBJ1-6	CASSQTGGGNSPLHF	TGTGCCAGCAGCCAGACAGGGGGCGGTAATTCACCCCTCCACTTT
NA	NA	TRBV5-6	14	TRBJ1-2	CASSLWGREDGYTF	TGTGCCAGCAGCTTGTGGGGGCGCGAAGATGGCTACACCTTC
NA	TRBD2	TRBV4-1	16	TRBJ2-2	CASSQVAGGHTGELFF	TGCGCCAGCAGCCAAGTAGCGGGGGGTCACACCGGGGAGCTGTTTTTT
NA	TRBD1	TRBV6-5	15	TRBJ1-1	CASRDPDRGDTEAFF	TGTGCCAGCAGAGACCCGGACAGGGGGGACACTGAAGCTTTCTTT
NA	TRBD1	TRBV5-5	15	TRBJ2-7	CASSFRQGVSYEQYF	TGTGCCAGCAGCTTTAGACAGGGGGTATCCTACGAGCAGTACTTC
NA	NA	TRBV24-1	19	TRBJ1-1	CATSDLYRRGGVVNTEAFF	TGTGCCACCAGTGATTTGTACCGCCGGGGGGGCGTCGTGAACACTGAAGCTTTCTTT
NA	NA	TRBV6-6	11	TRBJ2-5	CASGRSETQYF	TGTGCCAGCGGCAGATCAGAGACCCAGTACTTC
NA	TRBD2	TRBV3-1/TRBV3-2	15	TRBJ2-3	CASSPPAGTTDTQYF	TGTGCCAGCAGCCCTCCAGCGGGAACCACAGATACGCAGTATTTT
NA	TRBD1	TRBV7-2	15	TRBJ1-2	CASSFTGGEPYGYTF	TGTGCCAGCAGCTTTACAGGGGGCGAACCCTATGGCTACACCTTC
NA	TRBD1	TRBV5-1	15	TRBJ2-7	CASSLSQGASYEQYF	TGCGCCAGCAGCTTGTCCCAGGGGGCCTCCTACGAGCAGTACTTC
NA	NA	TRBV5-1	14	TRBJ2-7	CASSLLPLSYEQYF	TGCGCCAGCAGCTTACTGCCACTGAGCTACGAGCAGTACTTC
NA	TRBD1	TRBV14	16	TRBJ1-2	CASSHGQGIFNYGYTF	TGTGCCAGCAGCCACGGACAGGGAATTTTTAACTATGGCTACACCTTC
NA	TRBD1	TRBV3-1/TRBV3-2	13	TRBJ2-7	CASSQAGGYEQYF	TGTGCCAGCAGCCAAGCAGGGGGATACGAGCAGTACTTC
NA	TRBD1	TRBV2	11	TRBJ1-2	CASGDSQGYTF	TGTGCCAGCGGGGACAGCCAGGGCTACACCTTC
NA	NA	TRBV7-8	16	TRBJ1-5	CASSLLGWGGNQPQHF	TGTGCCAGCAGCTTATTGGGTTGGGGGGGCAATCAGCCCCAGCATTTT
NA	TRBD1	TRBV12-5	12	TRBJ2-3	CASGGTGRAMYF	TGTGCTAGTGGTGGGACAGGTCGGGCAATGTATTTT
NA	NA	TRBV19	16	TRBJ1-2	CASSMRWSRKTLGYTF	TGTGCCAGTAGTATGAGATGGTCCAGGAAAACTCTTGGCTACACCTTC
NA	NA	TRBV25-1	11	TRBJ1-2	CASSGFYGYTF	TGTGCCAGCTCAGGGTTCTATGGCTACACCTTC
NA	TRBD2	TRBV18	15	TRBJ2-1	CASLMGLAGSHEQFF	TGTGCCAGCCTTATGGGACTAGCGGGATCTCATGAGCAGTTCTTC
NA	TRBD1	TRBV2	15	TRBJ2-2	CASRRQGSNTGELFF	TGTGCCAGCAGGCGACAGGGGAGTAACACCGGGGAGCTGTTTTTT
once	TRBD1	TRBV4-1	16	TRBJ2-2	CASSQRQGLDTGELFF	TGCGCCAGCAGCCAACGACAGGGGCTCGACACCGGGGAGCTGTTTTTT